Shown below are 28 T cell receptor beta chains from a single sample sequenced in a study of blood T cells in healthy people across ages (dated by TCRdb to the mid-2010s). Libraries were constructed by 5' RACE. The instrument given in TCRdb is Illumina HiSeq 2500. A second roughly 6 to 12 cycle PCR used a sample-barcoded 5' primer and a J-beta primer mix. TCRdb itself trimmed the public reads at Q25 with fastp, ran MiXCR and retained productive beta chains. Rows with a matching CDR3 protein are joined into one entry that keeps the most common DNA and genes. Within this sample are roughly 1.7 million distinct CDR3 sequences, with roughly a third of them counted one time only. Of the sample, approximately 11% is held by the ten largest clones. The sequenced sample consisted of blood. Every receptor here comes from a woman aged 25-40 years in good health.

The chain uses TRBV13 and TRBJ2-6; either TRBD1 or TRBD2 may supply D (5 bases each). The CDR3 has 17 residues. Germline V gene lookup returns CDR1 PRHDT and CDR2 FYEKMQ (reference sequence). The V and J ends lost 5 bases and 8 bases respectively, with 22 bases between them. The CDR3, as DNA: TGTGCCAGCAGCAAACTCAACGGGGCGACTCTGACCAACGTCCTGACTTTC. Translation: CASSKLNGATLTNVLTF.

This clonotype was seen once. The V and J genes are TRBV20-1 and TRBJ2-3; 7 positions match TRBD2. The germline V gene encodes CDR1 DFQATT and CDR2 SNEGSKA (reference sequence). With 4 bases clipped from V and 5 bases from J, the junction kept 9 bases outside the gene matches. This CDR3 is 14 amino acids long. The CDR3 region is CSATGTTAEDTQYF. The CDR3 nucleotides read TGCAGTGCTACCGGGACTACCGCAGAAGATACGCAGTATTTT.

This clonotype was recorded a few times. The chain has TRBV10-2 and TRBJ2-1, with 11 nucleotides matching TRBD2. The V gene end was trimmed by 2 bases and the J gene end by 6 bases; junction bases not matched to a gene: 3. The CDR3 has 15 residues. Germline V gives CDR1 WSHSY, CDR2 SAAADI. The CDR3 sequence: CASSEVAGGFNEQFF. The CDR3 region has the DNA TGCGCCAGCAGTGAGGTAGCGGGAGGGTTCAATGAGCAGTTCTTC.

The chain has TRBV7-8 and TRBJ1-1, with no clear D. The V end lost 6 bases, the J end lost 5 bases, and 10 bases lay between the germline ends. This CDR3 contains 12 residues. Germline assignment: CDR1 SGHVS and CDR2 FQNEAQ. In DNA, the CDR3 is TGTGCCAGCAGTTGGGAGGCAACTGAAGCTTTCTTT. Amino acids: CASSWEATEAFF.

The chain uses TRBV29-1 and TRBJ2-5; D is ambiguous. CDR3 length: 12 residues. V lost 1 base to trimming and J lost 1 base, with 4 bases between them. Germline CDR1 reads SQVTM; CDR2 reads ANQGSEA. This CDR3 reads CSVEARQETQYF. CDR3 in DNA: TGCAGCGTTGAAGCCCGCCAAGAGACCCAGTACTTC.

On this clonotype: Relative to the germline gene, one junction end is altered; a read error may explain this. J is TRBJ2-7 and V is TRBV9, with D perhaps given as TRBD1 or TRBD2 (6 bases each). The CDR3 has 14 residues. From germline, CDR1 is SGDLS and CDR2 YYNGEE. Here the CDR3 reads CVSSVGGSNYEQYF. The CDR3 DNA reads TGTGTCAGCAGCGTAGGGGGGAGTAACTACGAGCAGTACTTC.

The V and J genes are TRBV20-1 and TRBJ2-1; 11 bases fit TRBD2. This CDR3 has 19 residues. Trimming removed 0 bases from V and 1 base from J; junction bases left unmatched: 11. Germline-derived CDR1 and CDR2 are DFQATT and SNEGSKA (reference sequence). The CDR3 reads CSARDVAASGRLSYNEQFF. In nucleotides, the CDR3 is TGCAGTGCTAGAGATGTAGCAGCTAGCGGGAGGTTATCCTACAATGAGCAGTTCTTC.

This clonotype was seen repeatedly, ten times or more. The gene calls are TRBV29-1 and TRBJ2-1, with a weak D call TRBD2 (6 bases). CDR1 and CDR2 from the germline V gene are SQVTM and ANQGSEA. The CDR3 sequence is 14 residues long. The V end was cut by 3 bases, the J end by 1 base, with 10 bases between. CDR3 residues: CSVELATSYNEQFF. CDR3 DNA sequence: TGCAGCGTTGAGCTAGCGACATCCTACAATGAGCAGTTCTTC.

This chain joins TRBV4-1 and TRBJ2-5, with 7 bases that match TRBD1. The trim removed 3 bases at V and 11 bases at J, leaving 15 bases unmatched. Germline values: CDR1 MGHRA, CDR2 YSYEKL. CDR3 length: 15 amino acids. The CDR3 nucleotides read TGCGCCAGCAGCCAGCCCGGACAGGCGGCGGACGGGCAGTACTTC. Translated: CASSQPGQAADGQYF.

Comment on this clonotype: A much larger clone sits a single nucleotide away, making a read error possible. The chain carries TRBV20-1 and TRBJ2-7; a weak D match, TRBD2 (6 bases). The CDR3 has 14 amino acids. Germline lookup yields CDR1 DFQATT and CDR2 SNEGSKA (reference sequence). Trimming took off 0 bases at V and 8 bases at J, with 17 bases between the two ends. CDR3 protein: CSARDDGAGDKQYF. In DNA, the CDR3 is TGCAGTGCTAGAGATGACGGAGCGGGCGACAAGCAGTACTTC.

There are many counts of this clonotype. The V and J genes are TRBV11-2 and TRBJ2-1, with D unresolved. CDR3 length equals 13 residues. Germline CDR1 is SGHAT and CDR2 is FQNNGV. Trimming took off 4 bases at V and 8 bases at J, with 12 bases between the two ends. The DNA of the CDR3 is TGTGCCAGCAGCTCCGGCCCCGCGGATGAGCAGTTCTTC. This translates into CASSSGPADEQFF.

This clonotype has more than one count but fewer than ten. The J gene is TRBJ1-6, the V gene TRBV5-1; TRBD1 is a possible D gene (5 bases). The V gene's germline CDR1 is SGHRS and CDR2 YFSETQ. Trimming stripped 4 bases from V and 6 bases from J, with 14 bases between. The CDR3 extends over 15 amino acids. Here the CDR3 reads CASSMTGLLNSPLHF. The CDR3 nucleotides read TGCGCCAGCAGCATGACGGGACTGCTTAATTCACCCCTCCACTTT.

This sequence joins TRBV20-1 and TRBJ1-5; D might be TRBD1 (6 bases). Germline loops: CDR1 DFQATT, CDR2 SNEGSKA (reference sequence). The CDR3 spans 16 residues. Trimming left V 0 bases short and J 0 bases short, with 12 bases between. This chain's CDR3 is CSARDSTGYSNQPQHF. DNA of the CDR3: TGCAGTGCTAGAGATAGTACAGGGTATAGCAATCAGCCCCAGCATTTT.

This clonotype was found many times. The V gene is TRBV5-1, the J gene TRBJ2-7, with no clear D. The V gene lost 0 bases and the J gene lost 2 bases, with 6 bases spanning the gap. Looked up from germline, CDR1 is SGHRS and CDR2 is YFSETQ. This CDR3 has 13 residues. CDR3 nucleotides: TGCGCCAGCAGCTTGGACACCCCCTACGAGCAGTACTTC. Amino acids: CASSLDTPYEQYF.

This clonotype was observed a handful of times. This chain connects TRBV28 to TRBJ1-2; 7 nucleotides line up with TRBD1. Germline values: CDR1 MDHEN, CDR2 SYDVKM. Trimming removed 4 bases from V and 4 bases from J; junction bases left unmatched: 9. CDR3 size: 15 residues. The CDR3 DNA is TGTGCCAGCAGTTCGGGGTTAGGGACAGCCTATGGCTACACCTTC. Translating gives CASSSGLGTAYGYTF.

The rearrangement links TRBV6-2 or TRBV6-3 to TRBJ2-3; TRBD2 matches 8 bases. V dropped 3 bases and J dropped 14; count of bases not matched to a gene: 10. Germline V CDR1 and CDR2: MNHEY, SVGEGT. This CDR3 has 13 residues. The CDR3 protein is CASSYELAGQRYF. In nucleotides, the CDR3 is TGTGCCAGCAGTTATGAGCTAGCGGGCCAGAGGTATTTT.

There are many counts of this clonotype. The genes are TRBV5-6 and TRBJ2-1, with TRBD2 matching over 9 bases. Germline trimming cut 1 base from V and 7 bases from J; bases unmatched to any gene: 6. This CDR3 spans 15 amino acids. Germline V lookup: CDR1 SGHDT, CDR2 YYEEEE. CDR3 coding DNA: TGTGCCAGCAGCTTGATCGCGGGAGGGCCGAATGAGCAGTTCTTC. It yields the protein CASSLIAGGPNEQFF.

The chain uses TRBV12-3 or TRBV12-4 and TRBJ1-1; weak D call: TRBD1 (6 bases). CDR3 size: 14 residues. The V end lost 3 bases, the J end lost 4 bases, and 12 bases lay between the germline ends. CDR3 DNA: TGTGCCAGCAGTTTGTACAGGGATCCCACTGAAGCTTTCTTT. This codes for CASSLYRDPTEAFF.

The chain links TRBV6-6 to TRBJ2-3; 9 bases map to TRBD2. This CDR3 spans 16 amino acids. CDR1 is MNHNY and CDR2 is SVGAGI in the germline V gene (reference sequence). J was trimmed by 5 bases and V by 2 bases; bases with no gene match: 8. The CDR3 sequence is CASSYASGGRLDTQYF. CDR3 nucleotides: TGTGCCAGCAGTTACGCGAGCGGGGGGAGGTTAGATACGCAGTATTTT.

This clonotype has a handful of counts. This chain links TRBV20-1 with TRBJ1-2, with D tentatively TRBD1 (5 bases). V lost 4 bases and J lost 5, with 14 bases in between. Looked up from germline, CDR1 is DFQATT and CDR2 is SNEGSKA (reference sequence). The CDR3 has 13 residues. Written as DNA, the CDR3 is TGCAGTGCTACCGGGACCGATGAGTATGGCTACACCTTC. This encodes CSATGTDEYGYTF.

V and J are TRBV4-1 and TRBJ2-7; 10 nucleotides match TRBD2. Germline CDR1 MGHRA, CDR2 YSYEKL. V lost 0 bases, J lost 7 bases, and 6 bases stayed unmatched. There are 15 residues in the CDR3. The DNA of the CDR3 is TGCGCCAGCAGCCAAGAGCCAGCGGGAGGGGGTGAGCAGTACTTC. Translation gives CASSQEPAGGGEQYF.

The genes are TRBV28 and TRBJ1-5, with 7 bases fitting TRBD1. Germline CDR1 MDHEN, CDR2 SYDVKM. This CDR3 contains 16 residues. V gave up 3 bases and J gave up 6 bases; unmatched junction bases: 11. The CDR3 loop is CASSLTGWVLGQPQHF. In DNA, the CDR3 is TGTGCCAGCAGTTTGACAGGGTGGGTTCTAGGTCAGCCCCAGCATTTT.

This chain connects TRBV29-1 to TRBJ2-5, with 7 bases identical to TRBD2. CDR1 and CDR2 (germline): SQVTM, ANQGSEA. The length of the CDR3 is 12 residues. Trimming cost V 0 bases and J 13 bases; bases outside gene matches: 8. CDR3 region: CSVEDQRGRRYF. For the CDR3, the DNA is TGCAGCGTTGAAGATCAGCGGGGCAGGAGGTACTTC.

The chain links TRBV10-3 to TRBJ1-4, with D uncertain. Germline V gene sequence: CDR1 ENHRY, CDR2 SYGVKD. The CDR3 covers 14 residues. With 3 bases removed from V and 7 bases from J, the gap between germline ends came to 12 bases. The CDR3 is CAISDRLGLEKLFF. The CDR3 DNA is TGTGCCATCAGTGACCGACTGGGTCTTGAAAAACTGTTTTTT.

This chain's CDR3 is CASSPGPAGRVGADTQYF. Here the CDR3 DNA reads TGTGCCAGCAGCCCGGGACCAGCGGGCCGGGTAGGAGCAGATACGCAGTATTTT. This chain uses TRBV5-4 with TRBJ2-3; a weak D match, TRBD2 (6 bases). V lost 4 bases to trimming and J lost 4 bases, with 25 bases between them. This CDR3 spans 18 amino acids. CDR1 is SGHNT, CDR2 YYREEE, per germline (reference sequence).

The chain has TRBV11-2 and TRBJ2-7, with 8 bases aligning to TRBD1. This CDR3 comprises 17 residues. V lost 1 base to trimming and J lost 3 bases; unmatched junction nucleotides: 11. Germline lookup yields CDR1 SGHAT and CDR2 FQNNGV. CDR3 DNA: TGTGCCAGCAGCTTAGTGCTGGGGGGACAGGCGAACTACGAGCAGTACTTC. As protein: CASSLVLGGQANYEQYF.

This clonotype was seen only a few times. The genes are TRBV7-9 and TRBJ2-7; TRBD2 is a possible D gene (6 bases). V lost 1 base and J lost 6, with 22 bases in between. The CDR3 consists of 17 residues. Germline-derived CDR1 and CDR2 are SEHNR and FQNEAQ (reference sequence). CDR3 DNA sequence: TGTGCCAGCAGCTTAGAGATGCGGATGGGGGGACGGACCGAGCAGTACTTC. Its translation: CASSLEMRMGGRTEQYF.

The chain combines TRBV3-1 with TRBJ1-2, with D uncertain. Trimming took 1 base from V and 7 from J, leaving 16 bases between them. This CDR3 contains 15 residues. Germline CDR1 is LGHDT and CDR2 is YNNKEL (reference sequence). CDR3 residues: CASSQVPLGMSGYTF. The CDR3 coding sequence is TGTGCCAGCAGCCAAGTACCGTTGGGGATGAGTGGCTACACCTTC.